This record covers a single T cell receptor beta chain. Patients picked for sequencing had shown CD8+CD57+ cell expansion detected by flow cytometry. Profiling of TCR beta VDJ combinations and CDR3 sequences used genomic DNA as template. TCRdb re-called the reads through MiXCR, storing one row per CDR3 protein. The table lists 150,000 to 200,000 distinct CDR3 sequences, 40% to 60% of them singletons, with about 31% in the top ten. The sample comes from a study of CD8+CD57+ T cells in acquired aplastic anemia. The CDR3 sequence is 15 residues long. The sequenced sample consisted of sorted CD4+, CD8+, or CD8+CD57+ T cells (not recorded which) from PBMCs. This TCR was recovered from a human donor with aplastic anemia. V and J are TRBV12-3 or TRBV12-4 and TRBJ2-7; D is possibly TRBD2 (6 bases). Matching the DNA end better, TRBJ2-1 makes the J call doubtful. For the CDR3, the DNA is TGTGCCAGCAGAGGAGGGCCGGAACAGGAATATGAGCAGTTCTTC. It yields the protein CASRGGPEQEYEQFF.